This paragraph covers one T cell receptor beta chain sequence. There is no known antigen for this receptor. Base qualities are not at hand, and no much larger clone is one base apart. The data stem from a study of siplizumab effects on memory and regulatory T cells (dated by TCRdb to between 2018 and 2021). In the study overall: The effect of the anti-CD2 antibody siplizumab on alloreactive T-cell subsets was examined in allogeneic mixed lymphocyte reactions constructed from human PBMCs.

The library relied on the immunoSEQ multiplex PCR assay. Each sample had around 100,000 TCR templates assayed by the deep sequencing platform. Genomic DNA extracted from sorted T cells was the material used for TCRbeta CDR3 sequencing. Processing in the source paper ran as follows. The R programming language was used for clonal analysis of TCRbeta CDR3 data. Unstimulated samples were compared with post-reaction CFSE-low samples to define alloreactive CD4+ and CD8+ clones. Regulatory or non-regulatory origin was assigned to alloreactive CD4+ clones by matching of sequences to sorted unstimulated Treg and non-Treg repertoires. TCRdb provides this immuneACCESS table in a form limited to in-frame rearrangements. Some clones are lacking; in checked studies, under half of them reflect an unresolved V gene, and why the rest are absent is not known. V and J calls plus clone size are reproduced from that table; the DNA served to infer D and trimming. The table for this sample lists approximately 100,000 clones; approximately 91% of them were counted only once. The top ten constitute more than 10% of the sample.

Broader findings and caveats from the paper: Whether proliferating Tregs from siplizumab cultures actually had suppressive function was not functionally confirmed. In reactions with siplizumab, an average of about 69% of mappable alloreactive CD4+ clones were Treg-derived, compared with around 30% in control reactions. The cumulative frequency of alloreactive sequences traceable to unstimulated CD4+ memory T cells was significantly reduced by siplizumab. About 75-96% of proliferating CD4+ or CD8+ clones could not be given a naive or memory phenotype. Greater diversity appeared to be present in unstimulated naive T cells than in memory T cells, and a substantial contribution to the alloresponse seemed to be made by naive cells. Sequences below about 10^-5 frequency were poorly captured, so only a minor fraction of alloreactive clones could be mapped to unstimulated subsets.

In the germline V gene (reference sequence), CDR1 corresponds to SEHNR and CDR2 to FQNEAQ. The CDR3 sequence holds 14 residues, the cysteine and phenylalanine included. This entry keeps only the CDR3 DNA: 42 bases, framed from base 1. The germline ends are 15 bases apart after V is trimmed by 8 bases and J by 3 bases. Sorted unstimulated T cells and proliferating T cells recovered from mixed lymphocyte reactions were subjected to TCRbeta CDR3 sequencing. Fresh whole blood from over eight HLA-typed healthy donors served as the source for isolating PBMCs. To map where alloreactive clones came from, CD4+ non-regulatory T cells in the unstimulated state were FACS-sorted.

The sequence links TRBV7-9 to TRBJ2-3, with the D gene not confidently named. The TCR sequence derives from a human donor in good health. Sequencing was performed on non-Treg CD4+ T cells sorted from blood. What this sample's cell subset or site label stands for: FACS-sorted unstimulated CD4+ non-regulatory T cells. CDR3 sequence: CASGVKGNTDTQYF. The nucleotides read TGTGCCAGCGGGGTTAAAGGGAATACAGATACGCAGTATTTT.